This TCR beta chain was sequenced in a study of blood T cell repertoires in COVID-19. On the study more broadly: Whether acute or convalescent, the COVID-19 samples came from the United States, Italy and Spain. PBMCs, B-cell-depleted T cells, or T cells were the source of the cDNA or gDNA that made up the material.

As processed by the authors: The authors estimated nucleated cell counts from reference gene primer amplification. TCRdb keeps only in-frame clones here, not all; method: immunoSEQ multiplex PCR. For V, J and clone size, that table is used; D and trimming come from the DNA. This sample has 40,000 to 65,000 clones, with approximately 84% found just once. Germline values: CDR1 SNHLY, CDR2 FYNNEI. Trimming stripped 6 bases from V and 13 bases from J, with 13 bases between. There are 12 residues in the CDR3. Sequenced sample: peripheral blood. V and J are TRBV2 and TRBJ1-6; no clear D gene. This clonotype was obtained from a human donor with active or convalescent COVID-19. The donor label of this sample is uncertain. The CDR3, as DNA: TGTGCCAGCAGGCCCGATTCTGCGCCCCTCCACTTT. It is translated as CASRPDSAPLHF.